Listed here are 12 T cell receptor beta chains from one sample, sequenced in a study of beta chain features in type 1 diabetes. These receptors' antigens are unknown. Study-wide results and caveats: A moderate, significant TCRB CDR3 shortening appeared in type 1 diabetes across four CD4+ subsets.

Since all of the isolated RNA was reverse transcribed, expressed TCRB transcripts were what got sequenced. TCRdb's table, derived via immunoSEQ multiplex PCR, lists solely in-frame clones and lacks some. This sample has about 340,000 clones, with approximately 9.9% found just once. The sample was central memory CD4+ T cells from blood. Receptors originate from a man younger than 45 with type 1 diabetes.

The V gene is TRBV6-5, the J gene TRBJ1-4; 9 bases match TRBD1. CDR3 length equals 15 residues. J was trimmed by 6 bases and V by 2 bases; bases with no gene match: 4. The germline CDR1 and CDR2 sequences are MNHEY and SVGAGI. CDR3 sequence: CASSYGGQGYEKLFF. The CDR3 bases are TGTGCCAGCAGTTACGGGGGACAGGGTTATGAAAAACTGTTTTTT.

Only a few counts were recorded for this clone. The chain joins TRBV18 to TRBJ1-1; possible D gene TRBD1, 5 bases. The V end was cut by 3 bases, the J end by 4 bases, with 15 bases between. Germline lookup yields CDR1 KGHSH and CDR2 LQKENI. This CDR3 spans 15 amino acids. CDR3 in amino acids: CASSPSMRGLTEAFF. CDR3 coding DNA: TGTGCCAGCTCACCCTCTATGCGGGGCCTCACTGAAGCTTTCTTT. Drawing the rest from reference TRBV18 and TRBJ1-1, the complete variable domain is NAGVMQNPRHLVRRRGQEARLRCSPMKGHSHVYWYRQLPEEGLKFMVYLQKENIIDESGMPKERFSAEFPKEGPSILRIQQVVRGDSAAYFCASSPSMRGLTEAFFGQGTRLTVV.

The V call is TRBV20-1, the J call TRBJ1-4; D call uncertain. Per germline, CDR1 DFQATT and CDR2 SNEGSKA (reference sequence). The CDR3 runs 11 residues. V was trimmed by 4 bases and J by 8 bases, leaving 8 bases between them. The CDR3 sequence: CSATEAEKLFF. The CDR3 nucleotides are TGCAGTGCTACCGAGGCCGAAAAACTGTTTTTT.

This clone has only a few counts. The germline gene is not matched at one end of the junction; a read error may be the cause. This chain joins TRBV7-2 and TRBJ2-1; D is perhaps TRBD2 (5 bases). Germline V gives CDR1 SGHTA, CDR2 FQGNSA. The CDR3 spans 12 residues. The CDR3 DNA follows: TGTGCCAGCAGCCTAGCCCGGGCCGAGCAGTTCTTC. Its protein product is CASSLARAEQFF.

This clone came up once. This rearrangement joins TRBV5-1 to TRBJ1-1; 9 bases are a match to TRBD1. The V segment lost 3 bases and the J segment 3 bases; nucleotides outside the gene matches: 3. This CDR3 has 14 amino acids. Germline V gene data show CDR1 as SGHRS and CDR2 as YFSETQ. Here the CDR3 DNA reads TGCGCCAGCAGCTCACAGGGGGCGGACACTGAAGCTTTCTTT. Protein sequence: CASSSQGADTEAFF.

V and J are TRBV9 and TRBJ1-6; 7 nucleotides match TRBD1. The CDR3 has 16 residues. Losses at the gene ends were 2 bases for V and 3 bases for J; bases not matched to a gene: 5. Germline CDR1 SGDLS, CDR2 YYNGEE. The CDR3 DNA sequence: TGTGCCAGCAGCGTGGAGGGACAGCTCTATAATTCACCCCTCCACTTT. As protein: CASSVEGQLYNSPLHF.

The rearrangement joins TRBV5-1 to TRBJ2-2, with TRBD1 matching over 9 bases. Germline V gene sequence: CDR1 SGHRS, CDR2 YFSETQ. V shed 3 bases, J shed 5 bases, and the junction held 5 bases outside the gene matches. The CDR3 spans 15 residues. This CDR3 is CASSSGQGSTGELFF. The CDR3 coding sequence is TGCGCCAGCAGCTCCGGACAGGGGAGTACCGGGGAGCTGTTTTTT.

The chain combines TRBV5-6 with TRBJ1-6; D not certain. Germline V gene sequence: CDR1 SGHDT, CDR2 YYEEEE. V was trimmed by 1 base and J by 7 bases, leaving 9 bases between them. This CDR3 contains 14 residues. The CDR3 sequence: CASSLPLQNSPLHF. CDR3 nucleotides: TGTGCCAGCAGCTTGCCGCTTCAAAATTCACCCCTCCACTTT.

This clone was seen more than once but under ten times. This chain connects TRBV2 to TRBJ1-2, with TRBD1 identical over 8 bases. Per germline, CDR1 SNHLY and CDR2 FYNNEI. The CDR3 is 15 amino acids. Unmatched junction bases numbered 6, after V lost 0 bases and J lost 6 bases. CDR3 sequence: CASSEAGGQVDGYTF. The CDR3 DNA is TGTGCCAGCAGTGAAGCAGGGGGACAGGTGGATGGCTACACCTTC.

This chain joins TRBV11-2 and TRBJ2-7, with a weak D call TRBD2 (6 bases). CDR3 length: 14 residues. Germline V gene lookup returns CDR1 SGHAT and CDR2 FQNNGV. V was pared by 5 bases and J by 3 bases, with 14 bases between. The CDR3, as DNA: TGTGCCAGCAGCCGATCCGGGGGAGACTACGAGCAGTACTTC. It is translated as CASSRSGGDYEQYF.

In the case of this clone: This sample includes further DNA sequences coding for the same CDR3. The gene calls are TRBV10-2 and TRBJ1-1; 9 bases agree with TRBD1. Losses at the gene ends were 6 bases for V and 1 base for J; bases not matched to a gene: 3. The CDR3 runs 14 residues. In germline, CDR1 is WSHSY, CDR2 SAAADI. The CDR3 here is CASRGTGPNTEAFF. The CDR3 nucleotides are TGCGCCAGCAGAGGGACAGGGCCGAACACTGAAGCTTTCTTT.

The chain carries TRBV19 and TRBJ1-2, with D possibly TRBD1 on 5 matching bases. Deletions cut 6 bases from V and 0 bases from J, with 20 bases between. In germline, CDR1 is LNHDA, CDR2 SQIVND (reference sequence). This CDR3 region has 17 residues. In nucleotides, the CDR3 is TGTGCCAGTAGAATTCTAGTCGGCCAGGGAGCTAACTATGGCTACACCTTC. As protein: CASRILVGQGANYGYTF.